This TCR beta chain comes out of a study of blood T cell repertoires in COVID-19. Study as a whole: PBMCs, B-cell-depleted T cells, or T cells provided the cDNA or gDNA that made up the material.

This clone was counted a few times. Under the authors' procedure: Reference gene primer amplification in the assay estimated nucleated cell counts. This table comes from immunoSEQ multiplex PCR, and its TCRdb copy is limited to in-frame clones, with some not included. V, J and clone size reflect that table, while D and trimming were determined from the DNA. The sample lists some 78,000 clones, 90% occurring once. The CDR3 length is 16 residues. V lost 2 bases and J lost 2, with 13 bases in between. Germline V gene lookup returns CDR1 MNHEY and CDR2 SVGEGT. The chain links TRBV6-2 or TRBV6-3 to TRBJ1-5; D remains ambiguous. This sequence was found in a woman aged 80 or older with active or convalescent COVID-19. Sequencing used peripheral blood. The CDR3 bases are TGTGCCAGCAGTTACGCCAGCGTCGGGGGCAATCAGCCCCAGCATTTT. This translates into CASSYASVGGNQPQHF.